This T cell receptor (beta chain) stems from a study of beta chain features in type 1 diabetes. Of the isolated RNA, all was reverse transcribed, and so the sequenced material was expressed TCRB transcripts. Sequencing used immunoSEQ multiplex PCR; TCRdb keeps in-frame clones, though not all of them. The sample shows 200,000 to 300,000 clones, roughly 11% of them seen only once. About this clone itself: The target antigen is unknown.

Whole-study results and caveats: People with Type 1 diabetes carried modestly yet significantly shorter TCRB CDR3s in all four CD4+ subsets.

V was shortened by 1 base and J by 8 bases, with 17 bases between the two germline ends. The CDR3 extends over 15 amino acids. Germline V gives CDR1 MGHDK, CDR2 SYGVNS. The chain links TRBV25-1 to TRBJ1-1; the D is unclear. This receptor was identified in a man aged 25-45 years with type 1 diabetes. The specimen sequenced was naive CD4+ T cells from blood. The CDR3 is CASSESLHWSGEAFF. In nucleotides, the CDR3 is TGTGCCAGCAGTGAATCCCTCCACTGGTCAGGCGAAGCTTTCTTT.